The next 26 T cell receptor beta chains were all read from a single sample in a study of B cell selection in AIRE deficiency. TCRdb's table, derived via immunoSEQ multiplex PCR, lists solely in-frame clones and lacks some. This table has approximately 25,000 clones, about 95% appearing once. Conventional CD4 T cells were sorted as CD4+CD127+ cells. Sequenced sample: CD4+CD127+ conventional T cells sorted from PBMCs. Receptors were obtained from a human donor in good health.

The V and J genes are TRBV6-6 and TRBJ1-2; no clear D gene. Trimming took 6 bases from V and 4 from J, leaving 15 bases between them. The CDR3 has 14 residues. Germline CDR1 is MNHNY and CDR2 is SVGAGI (reference sequence). In DNA, the CDR3 is TGTGCCAGCAGACCAACTGACCCACTCTATGGCTACACCTTC. Translating it yields CASRPTDPLYGYTF.

V gene TRBV30 combines with J gene TRBJ2-6; no firm D call. The V end lost 1 base, the J end lost 0 bases, and 4 bases lay between the germline ends. In germline, CDR1 is GTSNPN, CDR2 SVGIG (reference sequence). This CDR3 contains 14 residues. This CDR3 is CAWSDLSGANVLTF. DNA of the CDR3: TGTGCCTGGAGTGACCTCTCTGGGGCCAACGTCCTGACTTTC.

CDR3 residues: CASSSRGWGYQPQHF. DNA of the CDR3: TGTGCCAGCAGTTCTAGGGGTTGGGGATATCAGCCCCAGCATTTT. This chain joins TRBV27 and TRBJ1-5, with a possible D match to TRBD1 (5 bases). Between the trimmed V and J ends, which lost 4 bases and 5 bases, there was a span of 15 bases. The CDR3 loop spans 15 amino acids. Germline V gene sequence: CDR1 MNHEY, CDR2 SMNVEV (reference sequence).

The chain recombines TRBV7-2 with TRBJ2-2, with a possible D match to TRBD2 (7 bases). With 10 bases removed from V and 0 bases from J, the gap between germline ends came to 15 bases. Germline V gene lookup returns CDR1 SGHTA and CDR2 FQGNSA. The CDR3 spans 15 residues. This CDR3 is CATGRGGPNTGELFF. The CDR3 coding sequence is TGTGCCACCGGAAGGGGGGGCCCGAACACCGGGGAGCTGTTTTTT.

This sequence joins TRBV6-6 and TRBJ1-2, with D maybe TRBD1 (5 bases). CDR3 size: 14 residues. CDR1 MNHNY and CDR2 SVGAGI come from the germline V gene (reference sequence). With 6 bases removed from V and 6 bases from J, the gap between germline ends came to 17 bases. DNA of the CDR3: TGTGCCAGCAGCCGCCCTGTGCGGGGGGATGGCTACACCTTC. This encodes CASSRPVRGDGYTF.

The chain carries TRBV7-7 and TRBJ1-6; 7 nucleotides align to TRBD1. CDR1 and CDR2 (germline): SSHAT, FNYEAQ (reference sequence). CDR3 length equals 13 residues. After removal of 1 base from V and 14 bases from J, the junction contained 5 bases not matched to a gene. The CDR3 is CASSLGPGQTLHF. CDR3 in DNA: TGTGCCAGCAGCTTAGGGCCGGGACAGACCCTCCACTTT.

The chain couples TRBV11-3 to TRBJ1-6; weak D call: TRBD1 (5 bases). The V and J ends lost 0 bases and 7 bases respectively, with 10 bases between them. Germline-derived CDR1 and CDR2 are SGHNT and YENEEA. The CDR3 extends over 15 amino acids. The DNA of the CDR3 is TGTGCCAGCAGCTTAGAGGGACGGAGGAATTCACCCCTCCACTTT. It encodes CASSLEGRRNSPLHF.

The genes are TRBV30 and TRBJ1-1, with a weak D call TRBD1 (5 bases). The CDR3 consists of 12 residues. In germline, CDR1 is GTSNPN, CDR2 SVGIG (reference sequence). CDR3 residues: CGSGTENTEAFF. In nucleotides, the CDR3 is TGTGGGAGCGGGACGGAGAACACTGAAGCTTTCTTT.

In this sample, this clone turned up a few times. The chain combines TRBV9 with TRBJ2-1, with TRBD2 identical over 9 bases. This CDR3 is built from 15 residues. V lost 0 bases, J lost 3 bases, and 1 base stayed unmatched. CDR1 and CDR2 from the germline V gene are SGDLS and YYNGEE. CDR3 loop: CASSVGTSVYNEQFF. Here the CDR3 DNA reads TGTGCCAGCAGCGTAGGGACTAGCGTCTACAATGAGCAGTTCTTC.

The chain is built from TRBV7-9 and TRBJ1-4, with a tentative D call TRBD1 (6 bases). In germline, CDR1 is SEHNR, CDR2 FQNEAQ (reference sequence). The CDR3 spans 13 residues. Trimming cost V 10 bases and J 6 bases, with 15 bases left between them. As DNA, the CDR3 is TGTGCCACCACGGGGGGGCTAGATGAAAAACTGTTTTTT. Amino acid sequence: CATTGGLDEKLFF.

The rearrangement links TRBV2 to TRBJ1-1, with unresolved D. The CDR3 is 12 amino acids. V was trimmed by 8 bases and J by 4 bases, leaving 11 bases between them. In germline, CDR1 is SNHLY, CDR2 FYNNEI. CDR3 bases: TGTGCCAGCTCCCGACTGGGCACTGAAGCTTTCTTT. Translation: CASSRLGTEAFF.

CDR3 residues: CASSVGGGAGADTQYF. The CDR3 DNA sequence: TGTGCCAGCAGCGTAGGCGGGGGGGCCGGGGCAGATACGCAGTATTTT. This chain connects TRBV9 to TRBJ2-3, with 9 bases identical to TRBD2. Losses at the gene ends were 0 bases for V and 4 bases for J; bases not matched to a gene: 6. Germline CDR1 is SGDLS and CDR2 is YYNGEE. The CDR3 contains 16 residues. Based on the CDR3 plus reference TRBV9 and TRBJ2-3, the full variable domain is DSGVTQTPKHLITATGQRVTLRCSPRSGDLSVYWYQQSLDQGLQFLIQYYNGEERAKGNILERFSAQQFPDLHSELNLSSLELGDSALYFCASSVGGGAGADTQYFGPGTRLTVL.

This chain uses TRBV7-9 with TRBJ1-2, with D unresolved. Germline CDR1 and CDR2: SEHNR and FQNEAQ (reference sequence). The CDR3 spans 14 residues. The germline V and J ends were trimmed by 0 bases and 6 bases, with 11 bases remaining between them. CDR3 nucleotides: TGTGCCAGCAGCTTAGCTCTTGGGAAAAATGGCTACACCTTC. Its translation: CASSLALGKNGYTF.

The chain joins TRBV5-6 to TRBJ1-3; weak D call: TRBD2 (5 bases). The DNA end lines up better with TRBJ2-2; the J call may be wrong. CDR1 and CDR2 (germline): SGHDT, YYEEEE. CDR3 size: 17 residues. The CDR3 DNA reads as TGTGCCAGCAGCACTTGGGAGTGGGTGCCGAACACCGGGGAGCTGTTTTTT. It translates to CASSTWEWVPNTGELFF.

V and J are TRBV5-4 and TRBJ1-4, with TRBD1 matching 7 bases. This CDR3 spans 15 amino acids. Germline CDR1 is SGHNT and CDR2 is YYREEE (reference sequence). J gave up 5 bases and V 1 base, and 5 bases lay outside the gene matches. The CDR3 bases are TGTGCCAGCAGCTTGTTGGACAGGTTAAATGAAAAACTGTTTTTT. Amino acid sequence: CASSLLDRLNEKLFF.

The CDR3 DNA sequence: TGTGCCAGCAGCGTAGATGTCGGGGCAAAATACGAGCAGTACTTC. This translates into CASSVDVGAKYEQYF. The chain has TRBV9 and TRBJ2-7; D may be TRBD1 or TRBD2 (5 bases each). The V end lost 0 bases, the J end lost 4 bases, and 14 bases lay between the germline ends. This CDR3 has 15 residues. CDR1 SGDLS and CDR2 YYNGEE come from the germline V gene.

This chain uses TRBV30 with TRBJ1-2, with no clear D. The CDR3 runs 13 residues. CDR1 and CDR2 from the germline V gene are GTSNPN and SVGIG (reference sequence). Trimming removed 2 bases from V and 5 bases from J, with 12 bases in between. The CDR3 coding sequence is TGTGCCTGGAGTCCCGGTGGGAGGTATGGCTACACCTTC. Encoded protein: CAWSPGGRYGYTF.

V usage is TRBV5-1 and J usage is TRBJ1-4; D gene ambiguous. Trimming removed 0 bases from V and 3 bases from J, with 6 bases in between. CDR1 is SGHRS, CDR2 YFSETQ, per germline. This CDR3 spans 14 amino acids. CDR3 region: CASSLEVPNEKLFF. The CDR3 DNA is TGCGCCAGCAGCTTGGAGGTCCCTAATGAAAAACTGTTTTTT. The full variable domain, rest sourced from reference TRBV5-1 and TRBJ1-4, is KAGVTQTPRYLIKTRGQQVTLSCSPISGHRSVSWYQQTPGQGLQFLFEYFSETQRNKGNFPGRFSGRQFSNSRSEMNVSTLELGDSALYLCASSLEVPNEKLFFGSGTQLSVL.

V usage is TRBV6-6 and J usage is TRBJ2-1; TRBD1 matches 9 bases. V shed 5 bases and J 2 bases; nucleotides not matched to a gene: 7. CDR1 MNHNY and CDR2 SVGAGI come from the germline V gene (reference sequence). This CDR3 region has 16 residues. The CDR3 DNA reads TGTGCCAGCAGTCTCGGACAGGGGTTCGCCTACAATGAGCAGTTCTTC. It encodes CASSLGQGFAYNEQFF.

V and J are TRBV28 and TRBJ2-3; the D gene is possibly TRBD2 (6 bases). The CDR3 is 14 residues long. CDR1 and CDR2 (germline): MDHEN, SYDVKM. Trimming removed 7 bases at V and 5 bases at J, with 16 bases between. Here the CDR3 reads CASIAASKGDTQYF. As DNA, the CDR3 is TGTGCCAGCATAGCGGCGTCGAAGGGAGATACGCAGTATTTT.

This clone has a single count. V and J are TRBV7-9 and TRBJ1-1, with TRBD1 as a possible D gene (5 bases). This CDR3 comprises 13 residues. Per germline, CDR1 SEHNR and CDR2 FQNEAQ (reference sequence). Trimming pared 3 bases from V and 4 bases from J, leaving 9 bases between. The CDR3 DNA reads TGTGCCAGCAGCTTCGACGGGACCACTGAAGCTTTCTTT. Protein: CASSFDGTTEAFF. The entire variable domain, with the rest obtained from reference TRBV7-9 and TRBJ1-1, is as follows: DTGVSQNPRHKITKRGQNVTFRCDPISEHNRLYWYRQTLGQGPEFLTYFQNEAQLEKSRLLSDRFSAERPKGSFSTLEIQRTEQGDSAMYLCASSFDGTTEAFFGQGTRLTVV.

The chain combines TRBV11-3 with TRBJ2-7; 7 nucleotides agree with TRBD1. The CDR3 has 13 amino acids. Germline V CDR1 and CDR2: SGHNT, YENEEA. V was clipped by 5 bases and J by 3 bases; unmatched bases: 4. The CDR3 sequence is CASSQGQNYEQYF. CDR3 DNA: TGTGCCAGCAGCCAGGGACAGAACTACGAGCAGTACTTC.

This clone was observed once. The gene calls are TRBV2 and TRBJ2-4; the D call may be TRBD1 or TRBD2 (5 bases each). Looked up from germline, CDR1 is SNHLY and CDR2 is FYNNEI. The CDR3 is 16 amino acids. Deletions cut 6 bases from V and 10 bases from J, with 25 bases between. This CDR3 is CASRRGGSSRLGIQYF. The CDR3 nucleotides read TGTGCCAGCAGAAGGGGTGGGAGCTCCCGGCTGGGAATTCAGTACTTC.

The chain links TRBV9 to TRBJ2-3; 14 bases fit TRBD2. Germline V CDR1 and CDR2: SGDLS, YYNGEE. The CDR3 sequence is 16 residues long. After removal of 3 bases from V and 7 bases from J, the junction contained 7 bases not matched to a gene. CDR3 DNA: TGTGCCAGCAGCGCGAGACTAGCGGGGGGGGTGAATACGCAGTATTTT. It is translated as CASSARLAGGVNTQYF.

J is TRBJ2-7 and V is TRBV7-3; D gene uncertain. This CDR3 contains 13 residues. Germline-derived CDR1 and CDR2 are SGHTA and FQGTGA. V was clipped by 5 bases and J by 4 bases, with 12 bases between them. CDR3 sequence (DNA): TGTGCCAGCAGCCCTCGCAATAGTTACGAGCAGTACTTC. It encodes CASSPRNSYEQYF.

The chain has TRBV21-1 and TRBJ1-3. TRBV21-1 is marked as a pseudogene. This CDR3 spans 15 amino acids. The DNA for the CDR3 is TGTGCCAGCAGCAAAGAGGCGGACTCTGGAAACACCATATATTTT. It is translated as CASSKEADSGNTIYF.